This TCR beta chain was recorded in a study of T cell changes during pregnancy in multiple sclerosis. CDR1 SGHTA and CDR2 FQGNSA come from the germline V gene. The CDR3 extends over 18 amino acids. The method was immunoSEQ multiplex PCR; TCRdb's version includes in-frame clones alone and lacks a portion of them. The sample includes about 100,000 clones, 90% to 95% of them seen just once. Details on this clone: The junction differs from germline at one of its ends, possibly a read error.

Source: peripheral blood, taken before pregnancy. The sequence was obtained from a female donor with multiple sclerosis, enrolled in a pregnancy study. The chain recombines TRBV7-2 with TRBJ2-2, with TRBD2 matching over 12 bases. As DNA, the CDR3 is TGTGCCAGCACCTTAATGGGACTAGCGGGTTCGAACACCGGGGAGCTGTTTTTT. Its protein is CASTLMGLAGSNTGELFF. Full variable domain (remainder filled in from reference TRBV7-2 and TRBJ2-2): GAGVSQSPSNKVTEKGKDVELRCDPISGHTALYWYRQSLGQGLEFLIYFQGNSAPDKSGLPSDRFSAERTGGSVSTLTIQRTQQEDSAVYLCASTLMGLAGSNTGELFFGEGSRLTVL.